The 25 T cell receptor beta chains in this list originate from one sample, sequenced in a study of blood T cell repertoires in COVID-19. TCRdb's copy holds only in-frame clones and misses some; the assay was immunoSEQ multiplex PCR. In the table there are about 240,000 clones, 82% of which are singletons. Sequences were obtained from peripheral blood. The source of these receptors is a woman older than 75 with COVID-19, enrolled during active disease.

V gene TRBV24-1 combines with J gene TRBJ1-1; TRBD1 aligns across 9 bases. This CDR3 region has 16 residues. Trimming took 2 bases from V and 5 from J; bases not matched to a gene: 8. In germline, CDR1 is KGHDR, CDR2 SFDVKD. CDR3: CATSDSKDRGGTEAFF. The CDR3 nucleotides are TGTGCCACCAGTGATTCTAAAGACAGGGGGGGAACTGAAGCTTTCTTT.

This clone was counted only a few times. The J gene is TRBJ2-3, the V gene TRBV7-9; D not resolved. Trimming cost V 2 bases and J 1 base, with 4 bases left between them. This CDR3 spans 13 amino acids. Germline lookup yields CDR1 SEHNR and CDR2 FQNEAQ (reference sequence). As DNA, the CDR3 is TGTGCCAGCAGCTTAACTGGCACAGATACGCAGTATTTT. This gives the protein CASSLTGTDTQYF.

The CDR3 DNA is TGTGCCAGCAGGGTCATCAGGGCAGAGAACTATGGCTACACCTTC. It encodes CASRVIRAENYGYTF. The rearrangement uses TRBV28 and TRBJ1-2; D might be TRBD1 (5 bases). Between the trimmed V and J ends, which lost 6 bases and 2 bases, there was a span of 16 bases. Germline loops: CDR1 MDHEN, CDR2 SYDVKM. The CDR3 is 15 residues long.

The chain combines TRBV2 with TRBJ1-1; D remains ambiguous. Germline V gene data show CDR1 as SNHLY and CDR2 as FYNNEI. The length of the CDR3 is 12 residues. Trimming took 4 bases from V and 3 from J, leaving 6 bases between them. The CDR3, as DNA: TGTGCCAGCAGTGGCAGTGACACTGAAGCTTTCTTT. This sequence encodes CASSGSDTEAFF.

This sequence joins TRBV19 and TRBJ1-2; D unresolved. Germline V gene data show CDR1 as LNHDA and CDR2 as SQIVND (reference sequence). With 6 bases removed from V and 3 bases from J, the gap between germline ends came to 11 bases. The CDR3 length is 13 residues. Here the CDR3 reads CASSLQVDYGYTF. The CDR3 nucleotides read TGTGCCAGTAGCCTCCAGGTTGACTATGGCTACACCTTC.

This sequence joins TRBV7-9 and TRBJ1-2; unclear D gene. From germline, CDR1 is SEHNR and CDR2 FQNEAQ (reference sequence). The CDR3 extends over 13 amino acids. The V gene lost 7 bases and the J gene lost 2 bases, with 11 bases spanning the gap. CDR3 loop: CASTPGQNYGYTF. The CDR3 nucleotides read TGTGCCAGCACCCCTGGGCAGAACTATGGCTACACCTTC.

J is TRBJ2-3 and V is TRBV3-1 (or the pseudogene TRBV3-2), with 7 bases aligning to TRBD2. Germline V gene data show CDR1 as LGHDT and CDR2 as YNNKEL (reference sequence). This CDR3 comprises 13 residues. Trimming took 8 bases from V and 2 from J; bases not matched to a gene: 4. The CDR3 DNA reads TGTGCCAGCCGGGACTACAACACAGATACGCAGTATTTT. It codes for CASRDYNTDTQYF.

The chain uses TRBV11-2 and TRBJ2-2; 7 nucleotides match TRBD2. With 2 bases clipped from V and 1 base from J, the junction kept 4 bases outside the gene matches. Per the germline V gene, CDR1 is SGHAT and CDR2 is FQNNGV. CDR3 size: 16 residues. The CDR3 protein is CASSLQTGGNTGELFF. The CDR3 DNA is TGTGCCAGCAGCTTACAGACGGGGGGGAACACCGGGGAGCTGTTTTTT. The full variable domain, rest sourced from reference TRBV11-2 and TRBJ2-2, is EAGVAQSPRYKIIEKRQSVAFWCNPISGHATLYWYQQILGQGPKLLIQFQNNGVVDDSQLPKDRFSAERLKGVDSTLKIQPAKLEDSAVYLCASSLQTGGNTGELFFGEGSRLTVL.

The gene calls are TRBV7-8 and TRBJ2-1; 10 bases agree with TRBD2. The CDR3 is made up of 15 amino acids. Germline V CDR1 and CDR2: SGHVS, FQNEAQ. Germline trimming cut 2 bases from V and 6 bases from J; bases unmatched to any gene: 4. The CDR3 spells CASSLNSGGPNEQFF. In nucleotides, the CDR3 is TGTGCCAGCAGCTTAAATAGCGGGGGGCCCAATGAGCAGTTCTTC.

V is TRBV5-4 and J is TRBJ1-2, with 10 bases lining up with TRBD1. CDR1 and CDR2 from the germline V gene are SGHNT and YYREEE (reference sequence). Trimming removed 2 bases from V and 4 bases from J; junction bases left unmatched: 8. This CDR3 is built from 16 residues. CDR3 sequence reads: CASSFGQGGHLYGYTF. In DNA, the CDR3 is TGTGCCAGCAGCTTCGGACAGGGGGGCCACCTCTATGGCTACACCTTC.

The chain is built from TRBV21-1 and TRBJ1-1. TRBV21-1 corresponds to a pseudogene. CDR3 length: 14 amino acids. DNA for the CDR3: TGTGCCAGCAGCAAAGACCGGGAGATCGCTGAAGCTTTCTTT. It codes for CASSKDREIAEAFF.

This rearrangement joins TRBV12-5 to TRBJ1-2; D is unclear. Germline CDR1 LGHNT, CDR2 FRNRAP. The V end was cut by 1 base, the J end by 4 bases, with 13 bases between. The CDR3 length is 15 residues. CDR3 residues: CASGLEQPGSYGYTF. CDR3 coding DNA: TGTGCTAGTGGTTTGGAGCAGCCGGGGAGCTATGGCTACACCTTC.

The rearrangement links TRBV6-5 to TRBJ2-1; 10 nucleotides agree with TRBD2. The CDR3 loop spans 15 amino acids. The germline V gene has CDR1 MNHEY and CDR2 SVGAGI. V shed 3 bases and J 8 bases; nucleotides not matched to a gene: 7. The DNA of the CDR3 is TGTGCCAGCAGTTATCCTAGCGGGGGTGGAGATGAGCAGTTCTTC. Residues: CASSYPSGGGDEQFF.

This rearrangement joins TRBV12-3 or TRBV12-4 to TRBJ1-4; the D is unclear. The CDR3 contains 11 residues. V lost 4 bases and J lost 12, with 9 bases in between. DNA for the CDR3: TGTGCCAGCAGTTCGTTAGGAGAACTGTTTTTT. Protein product: CASSSLGELFF.

J is TRBJ2-3 and V is TRBV7-9, with a tentative D call TRBD1 (6 bases). Germline V gene lookup returns CDR1 SEHNR and CDR2 FQNEAQ (reference sequence). There are 15 residues in the CDR3. V was clipped by 6 bases and J by 0 bases, with 13 bases between them. Here the CDR3 reads CASSFQGPSTDTQYF. For the CDR3, the DNA is TGTGCCAGCAGTTTCCAGGGGCCAAGCACAGATACGCAGTATTTT.

The chain carries TRBV11-3 and TRBJ2-3; 7 bases line up with TRBD2. Germline CDR1 SGHNT, CDR2 YENEEA. This CDR3 region has 15 residues. Losses at the gene ends were 4 bases for V and 3 bases for J; bases not matched to a gene: 7. CDR3 DNA sequence: TGTGCCAGCAGCTCCACTAGCGTATCGACAGATACGCAGTATTTT. It specifies CASSSTSVSTDTQYF.

This clone was recorded a few times. The rearrangement joins TRBV13 to TRBJ2-1; D possibly corresponds to TRBD2 (6 bases). Germline V gene lookup returns CDR1 PRHDT and CDR2 FYEKMQ (reference sequence). Trimming took off 4 bases at V and 4 bases at J, with 14 bases between the two ends. The CDR3 consists of 15 residues. In nucleotides, the CDR3 is TGTGCCAGCAGCTCCCAGCGGGTGGCTTACAATGAGCAGTTCTTC. It encodes CASSSQRVAYNEQFF.

The gene calls are TRBV2 and TRBJ2-5, with D possibly TRBD2 on 6 matching bases. This CDR3 is 17 amino acids long. V lost 1 base and J 1 base, leaving 16 bases between the germline ends. Germline CDR1 reads SNHLY; CDR2 reads FYNNEI. The CDR3 loop is CASSEEGFQGLQETQYF. The DNA of the CDR3 is TGTGCCAGCAGTGAAGAGGGGTTCCAGGGACTCCAAGAGACCCAGTACTTC. Based on the CDR3 plus reference TRBV2 and TRBJ2-5, the full variable domain is EPEVTQTPSHQVTQMGQEVILRCVPISNHLYFYWYRQILGQKVEFLVSFYNNEISEKSEIFDDQFSVERPDGSNFTLKIRSTKLEDSAMYFCASSEEGFQGLQETQYFGPGTRLLVL.

This clone has only a few counts. The chain links TRBV6-2 or TRBV6-3 to TRBJ2-1; tentative D call: TRBD2 (6 bases). The germline V gene has CDR1 MNHEY and CDR2 SVGEGT. V shed 4 bases and J shed 4 bases, with 14 bases lying between them. The CDR3 runs to 15 residues. This CDR3 is CASSLGSSAYNEQFF. The DNA for the CDR3 is TGTGCCAGCAGTTTAGGGTCTAGCGCGTACAATGAGCAGTTCTTC.

The chain joins TRBV18 to TRBJ2-7; TRBD2 matches 9 bases. CDR3 length: 15 residues. CDR1 is KGHSH and CDR2 is LQKENI in the germline V gene. V lost 3 bases to trimming and J lost 0 bases; unmatched junction nucleotides: 3. The CDR3 is CASSPISGSSYEQYF. The DNA of the CDR3 is TGTGCCAGCTCACCGATTAGCGGGAGCTCCTACGAGCAGTACTTC.

The chain links TRBV6-2 or TRBV6-3 to TRBJ1-5, with unresolved D. The CDR3 consists of 15 residues. Germline-derived CDR1 and CDR2 are MNHEY and SVGEGT. Between the trimmed V and J ends, which lost 0 bases and 5 bases, there was a span of 11 bases. As DNA, the CDR3 is TGTGCCAGCAGTTACTCGGCAGTGGGAGATCAGCCCCAGCATTTT. It is translated as CASSYSAVGDQPQHF.

The CDR3 DNA reads as TGTGCCAGCGGCCCCCGGGGGGTTGACAATGAGCAGTTCTTC. Translation: CASGPRGVDNEQFF. J is TRBJ2-1 and V is TRBV7-9, with 7 bases matching TRBD2. V gave up 8 bases and J gave up 5 bases; unmatched junction bases: 9. Per germline, CDR1 SEHNR and CDR2 FQNEAQ (reference sequence). The CDR3 is 14 amino acids.

The rearrangement uses TRBV19 and TRBJ2-7; D possibly corresponds to TRBD2 (5 bases). Germline CDR1 and CDR2: LNHDA and SQIVND (reference sequence). The CDR3 length is 14 residues. Trimming pared 6 bases from V and 3 bases from J, leaving 15 bases between. CDR3 nucleotides: TGTGCCAGTAGAAAAACTAGTAAGAACTACGAGCAGTACTTC. It is translated as CASRKTSKNYEQYF.

This sequence joins TRBV28 and TRBJ2-1; 10 bases agree with TRBD2. CDR3 size: 16 residues. After removal of 8 bases from V and 3 bases from J, the junction contained 10 bases not matched to a gene. CDR1 is MDHEN and CDR2 is SYDVKM in the germline V gene. The CDR3 region has the DNA TGTGCCAGCTCTAGCGGGGGACCTGGTTTCTACAATGAGCAGTTCTTC. This sequence encodes CASSSGGPGFYNEQFF.

The rearrangement links TRBV28 to TRBJ1-5; D is perhaps TRBD1 (5 bases). V was clipped by 7 bases and J by 6 bases, with 22 bases between them. CDR1 is MDHEN, CDR2 SYDVKM, per germline. This CDR3 has 16 residues. This chain's CDR3 is CASTVPSTRGGQPQHF. DNA of the CDR3: TGTGCCAGCACTGTTCCTAGTACAAGGGGTGGTCAGCCCCAGCATTTT.